This T cell receptor beta chain comes out of a study of Ad26.COV2.S vaccination and SARS-CoV-2 variants (dated by TCRdb to the early 2020s). Notes on the research overall: Vaccine-arm donors came from COV1001, a multicentre, randomized, double-blind, placebo-controlled phase I-IIa trial of Ad26.COV2.S in healthy adults. Ad26.COV2.S was administered intramuscularly at a dose of 5x10^10 or 1x10^11 viral particles, either as one shot or as two shots given 56 days apart. TCRbeta repertoire sequencing was used to assess the specificity and breadth of SARS-CoV-2-reactive T cell receptors after Ad26.COV2.S vaccination. A total of roughly 30 samples were included in the TCR-sequenced set, comprising about 20 Ad26.COV2.S vaccine recipients, 5 placebo recipients and 8 SARS-CoV-2 convalescent individuals. Trial participants were randomized into five groups of five, in which low-dose or high-dose Ad26.COV2.S was given once or twice, or placebo was given on both occasions. Investigators remained blinded to trial group allocation during experiments and outcome assessment. General conclusions and limits of the study: After vaccination, substantial breadth of spike-specific CD8+ and CD4+ T cell responses was reported. Ad26.COV2.S recipients had higher spike-specific TCR breadth than placebo recipients (P = 0.0014). Comparable non-spike TCR breadth was observed between vaccine and placebo recipients, consistent with only spike being contained in the vaccine. The authors noted that total T cell responses may have been underestimated by the TCR breadth and depth analyses. The study was not powered for comparison of responses between vaccine doses or regimens.

This specimen's treatment or condition label, per the study, means: about 20 received Ad26.COV2.S at low or high dose, single or two shots; about 5 received placebo; per-sample allocation not given. Repertoires of vaccine and placebo recipients were sequenced from samples collected on day 63 after the first injection. Cohort 1b enrolled 20 to 30 adults aged 18-55 years at a single site in Boston, USA, between 29 July and 7 August 2020. Ad26.COV2.S was a replication-incompetent adenovirus type 26 vector that expressed a prefusion-stabilized SARS-CoV-2 spike protein derived from the original Wuhan strain. TCRbeta CDR3 regions were sequenced with the immunoSEQ Assay. After extraction, genomic DNA underwent amplification by bias-controlled multiplex PCR, followed by high-throughput sequencing. As for the original processing: To quantify the absolute abundance of each unique TCRbeta CDR3 region, sequences were collapsed and filtered. Usable DNA was measured by amplifying reference genes present in all nucleated cells, and TCRbeta template counts were normalized to that usable DNA to estimate T cell fraction. Repertoire TCRs were annotated as SARS-CoV-2-specific when V gene, CDR3 amino acid sequence and J gene were exactly matched to a known reactive TCR set. MIRA supplied the reference SARS-CoV-2 TCR set, which was filtered for enrichment in COVID-19-positive ImmuneCODE repertoires so that public or cross-reactive TCRs were removed. Drawing on the MIRA antigens, annotated TCRs were analysed further at the level of specific ORF or position within ORF. Breadth was defined as annotated unique rearrangements over total unique productive rearrangements; depth was the summed frequency of those rearrangements. Two-sided Wilcoxon rank-sum tests were applied when comparing TCR breadth between groups. TCRdb's version of the immuneACCESS table is confined to in-frame rearrangements and falls short of the full clone set. An unresolved V gene accounts for under half of the shortfall where checked; the remainder is of unknown origin. That table gives V, J and clone size, and the DNA gave D and trimming. A total of hundreds of thousands of clones appear in this sample, roughly nine tenths of them only once. The top ten constitute just over 2.5% of the sample.

Turning to this clone: This receptor's antigen is unknown. One end of the junction fails to match germline, which may point to a read error.

In the germline V gene (reference sequence), CDR1 corresponds to SEHNR and CDR2 to FQNEAQ. The CDR3 holds 13 amino acids from the cysteine to the phenylalanine. Only the CDR3 region is kept as DNA, spanning 39 bases read in frame from base 1. Sequences were derived from peripheral blood, sampled in a trial of Ad26.COV2.S vaccine versus placebo. Recombination linked TRBV7-9 to TRBJ2-2; a weak D assignment points to TRBD2 (6 bases agree). This TCR came from a person between 18 and 65 years old who received the Ad26.COV2.S COVID-19 vaccine or a placebo. The nucleotides read TGTGCCAGCACCTTAAGCGGGACCGGGGAGCTGTTTTTT. This gives the protein CASTLSGTGELFF.